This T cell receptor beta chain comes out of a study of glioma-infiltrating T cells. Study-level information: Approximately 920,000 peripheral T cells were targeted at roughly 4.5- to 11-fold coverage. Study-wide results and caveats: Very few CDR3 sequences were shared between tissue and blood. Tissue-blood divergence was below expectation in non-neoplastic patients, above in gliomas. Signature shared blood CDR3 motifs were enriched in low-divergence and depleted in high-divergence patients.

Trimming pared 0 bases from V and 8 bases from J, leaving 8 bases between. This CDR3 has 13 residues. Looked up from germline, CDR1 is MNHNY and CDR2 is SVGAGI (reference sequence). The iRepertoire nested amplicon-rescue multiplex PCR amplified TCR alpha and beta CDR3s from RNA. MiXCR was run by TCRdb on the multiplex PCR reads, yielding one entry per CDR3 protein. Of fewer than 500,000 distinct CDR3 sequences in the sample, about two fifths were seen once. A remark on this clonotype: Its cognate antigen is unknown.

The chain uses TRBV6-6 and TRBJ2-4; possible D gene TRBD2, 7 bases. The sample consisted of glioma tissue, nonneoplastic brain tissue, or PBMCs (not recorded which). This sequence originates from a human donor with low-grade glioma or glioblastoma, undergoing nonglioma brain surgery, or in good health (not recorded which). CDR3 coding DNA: TGTGCCAGCAGTTACTCAGGGGGGGACATTCAGTACTTC. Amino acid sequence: CASSYSGGDIQYF.